The next 9 T cell receptor beta chains were all read from a single sample in a study of graft-versus-host responses after intestinal transplantation (dated by TCRdb to about 2021). Reading the label with the study, this specimen's time point is: cells obtained before transplantation from donor or recipient. For these receptors, no antigen is known. To prepare the library, the immunoSEQ multiplex PCR assay was applied. TCRdb re-hosts the immuneACCESS table, in-frame sequences only. Its copies lack some clones; in the studies checked, an unresolved V gene accounts for under half of them, and the cause for the rest is not known. This sample gives some 81,000 clones in total; roughly 91% of them show up just once. Roughly 0.35% of the sample comes from the top ten. Sequencing used unstimulated CD4+ T cells sorted from spleen or lymph node cells, obtained before intestinal transplant. These receptors all come from a human donor who received an intestinal transplant.

The chain combines TRBV18 with TRBJ1-1, with a weak D call TRBD1 (6 bases). The V gene's germline CDR1 is KGHSH and CDR2 LQKENI. Trimming removed 2 bases at V and 7 bases at J, with 8 bases between. The CDR3 length is 12 residues. The CDR3 here is CASSPGGYEAFF. In nucleotides, the CDR3 is TGTGCCAGCTCACCAGGGGGCTATGAAGCTTTCTTT.

The chain carries TRBV30 and TRBJ2-7; D unresolved. The CDR3 runs to 13 residues. In germline, CDR1 is GTSNPN, CDR2 SVGIG (reference sequence). The germline V and J ends were trimmed by 1 base and 5 bases, with 12 bases remaining between them. CDR3 bases: TGTGCCTGGAGTGGTGGTGGGCTGGACGAGCAGTACTTC. This sequence encodes CAWSGGGLDEQYF.

The chain joins TRBV10-2 to TRBJ2-1; D unresolved. From germline, CDR1 is WSHSY and CDR2 SAAADI. The CDR3 is made up of 11 amino acids. Trimming stripped 6 bases from V and 15 bases from J, with 15 bases between. CDR3 residues: CASSPKLSRFF. DNA of the CDR3: TGCGCCAGCAGCCCAAAACTGAGCCGGTTCTTC.

This chain's CDR3 is CAWSGGGAYEQYF. The CDR3 DNA is TGTGCCTGGAGTGGCGGGGGGGCCTACGAGCAGTACTTC. V and J are TRBV30 and TRBJ2-7; TRBD2 agrees at 9 bases. The germline V gene encodes CDR1 GTSNPN and CDR2 SVGIG (reference sequence). The V segment lost 1 base and the J segment 2 bases; nucleotides outside the gene matches: 0. CDR3 size: 13 residues.

V is TRBV19 and J is TRBJ1-1; 7 bases align to TRBD1. Losses at the gene ends were 6 bases for V and 4 bases for J; bases not matched to a gene: 8. Germline-derived CDR1 and CDR2 are LNHDA and SQIVND (reference sequence). This CDR3 is 14 amino acids long. In nucleotides, the CDR3 is TGTGCCAGTAGGGTGGGAGCAGGGGGCACTGAAGCTTTCTTT. Its protein product is CASRVGAGGTEAFF. Looking up the rest from reference TRBV19 and TRBJ1-1 gives the full variable domain: DGGITQSPKYLFRKEGQNVTLSCEQNLNHDAMYWYRQDPGQGLRLIYYSQIVNDFQKGDIAEGYSVSREKKESFPLTVTSAQKNPTAFYLCASRVGAGGTEAFFGQGTRLTVV.

The chain carries TRBV4-1 and TRBJ1-4; 8 bases map to TRBD1. The germline V gene has CDR1 MGHRA and CDR2 YSYEKL. The CDR3 spans 15 residues. J was trimmed by 7 bases and V by 4 bases; bases with no gene match: 8. This CDR3 is CASSPPGQGGEKLFF. The CDR3 DNA follows: TGCGCCAGCAGCCCCCCTGGACAGGGCGGTGAAAAACTGTTTTTT.

The gene calls are TRBV2 and TRBJ2-1; 11 bases are a match to TRBD2. Germline assignment: CDR1 SNHLY and CDR2 FYNNEI. This CDR3 has 19 amino acids. J lost 0 bases, V lost 4 bases, and 11 bases had no gene match. The CDR3, as DNA: TGTGCCAGCAGTGGTCCCGGGACTAGCGGAGAGAGCTCCTACAATGAGCAGTTCTTC. Its translation is CASSGPGTSGESSYNEQFF.

This clone was observed a handful of times. Other DNA sequences in the sample encode the same CDR3. This sequence joins TRBV28 and TRBJ2-7; the D gene is possibly TRBD2 (6 bases). V lost 4 bases to trimming and J lost 4 bases, with 17 bases between them. CDR3 size: 15 residues. Germline V CDR1 and CDR2: MDHEN, SYDVKM. The CDR3 is CASSSAGGSGYEQYF. The CDR3 DNA sequence: TGTGCCAGCAGTTCCGCTGGGGGGAGTGGGTACGAGCAGTACTTC. Drawing the rest from reference TRBV28 and TRBJ2-7, the complete variable domain is DVKVTQSSRYLVKRTGEKVFLECVQDMDHENMFWYRQDPGLGLRLIYFSYDVKMKEKGDIPEGYSVSREKKERFSLILESASTNQTSMYLCASSSAGGSGYEQYFGPGTRLTVT.

J is TRBJ1-2 and V is TRBV28, with a possible D match to TRBD1 (6 bases). V was trimmed by 8 bases and J by 3 bases, leaving 13 bases between them. Germline assignment: CDR1 MDHEN and CDR2 SYDVKM. The CDR3 is made up of 13 amino acids. CDR3 loop: CASRGAAYYGYTF. The DNA of the CDR3 is TGTGCCAGCCGGGGGGCAGCTTACTATGGCTACACCTTC.